The 26 T cell receptor beta chains in this list originate from one sample, sequenced in a study of blood T cells in healthy people across ages. With a J-beta primer mix and a sample-barcoded 5' primer, a second PCR ran roughly 6 to 11 cycles. TCRdb redid the calling of the 5' RACE reads with MiXCR, one entry per CDR3 protein. The sample carries hundreds of thousands of distinct CDR3 sequences, roughly three fifths recorded once. Sequencing was carried out using blood. These receptors were collected from a man aged 60-69 years in good health.

The chain links TRBV6-1 to TRBJ2-1; the match to TRBD1 covers 8 bases. Trimming removed 8 bases from V and 12 bases from J; junction bases left unmatched: 9. The germline gives CDR1 MNHNS, CDR2 SASEGT. The CDR3 runs 12 residues. The CDR3 region is CASGQGPSGQFF. The CDR3 DNA reads as TGTGCCAGCGGACAGGGCCCGAGCGGGCAGTTCTTC.

Only a few counts were recorded for this clonotype. The rearrangement links TRBV29-1 to TRBJ1-2; D is possibly TRBD1 (5 bases). The CDR3 consists of 14 residues. CDR1 and CDR2 from the germline V gene are SQVTM and ANQGSEA. V was trimmed by 6 bases and J by 2 bases, leaving 16 bases between them. The CDR3 DNA reads TGCAGCGTCAAGCTCAGGGAGGGGAACTATGGCTACACCTTC. Amino acids: CSVKLREGNYGYTF.

The J gene is TRBJ2-5, the V gene TRBV20-1; D assignment may be TRBD1 or TRBD2 (5 bases each). The J call may be in error: the DNA end matches TRBJ2-7 better. The CDR3 is 14 residues long. CDR1 and CDR2 from the germline V gene are DFQATT and SNEGSKA (reference sequence). In DNA, the CDR3 is TGCAGTGCTAGAGCCCCGGGACGCCCCGGCGAGCAGTACTTC. Its translation: CSARAPGRPGEQYF.

The chain joins TRBV5-1 to TRBJ2-2; D unresolved. Trimming pared 0 bases from V and 0 bases from J, leaving 6 bases between. Germline assignment: CDR1 SGHRS and CDR2 YFSETQ. The CDR3 sequence is 15 residues long. The CDR3 region has the DNA TGCGCCAGCAGCTTGGGGCAGCCGAACACCGGGGAGCTGTTTTTT. As protein: CASSLGQPNTGELFF.

The chain links TRBV14 to TRBJ2-5, with 9 bases lining up with TRBD2. The CDR3 contains 16 residues. Germline V lookup: CDR1 SGHDN, CDR2 FVKESK. Germline trimming cut 4 bases from V and 2 bases from J; bases unmatched to any gene: 8. The CDR3: CASSRPGTSRQETQYF. The CDR3 DNA sequence: TGTGCCAGCAGCCGACCCGGGACTAGCCGGCAAGAGACCCAGTACTTC.

The V gene is TRBV15, the J gene TRBJ2-3; 7 nucleotides line up with TRBD1. With V trimmed by 4 bases and J by 1 base, 8 bases remained unmatched. CDR3 length: 16 amino acids. The germline gives CDR1 LNHNV, CDR2 YYDKDF (reference sequence). The CDR3 reads CATSKPRGSGTDTQYF. The CDR3 DNA reads as TGTGCCACCAGCAAACCCAGGGGGTCCGGCACAGATACGCAGTATTTT.

The chain employs TRBV6-5 and TRBJ2-1; 7 bases match TRBD2. The V segment lost 0 bases and the J segment 6 bases; nucleotides outside the gene matches: 8. The CDR3 spans 16 residues. Germline V gives CDR1 MNHEY, CDR2 SVGAGI. The DNA for the CDR3 is TGTGCCAGCAGTTACTCTGGGCTAGCGGCCGGCAATGAGCAGTTCTTC. Encoded protein: CASSYSGLAAGNEQFF.

This chain links TRBV28 with TRBJ1-1, with D uncertain. Germline-derived CDR1 and CDR2 are MDHEN and SYDVKM. V lost 5 bases and J 11 bases, leaving 15 bases between the germline ends. The CDR3 totals 12 residues. The CDR3 loop is CASSTLRRGAFF. Here the CDR3 DNA reads TGTGCCAGCAGTACGCTACGACGAGGGGCTTTCTTT.

This chain links TRBV20-1 with TRBJ2-3, with D unclear. The CDR3 consists of 13 residues. Trimming left V 0 bases short and J 5 bases short, with 9 bases between. CDR1 and CDR2 from the germline V gene are DFQATT and SNEGSKA (reference sequence). The DNA for the CDR3 is TGCAGTGCTAGAGATCCCCGCAAAGATACGCAGTATTTT. It translates to CSARDPRKDTQYF.

J is TRBJ2-3 and V is TRBV10-3, with TRBD1 identical over 9 bases. The J segment lost 6 bases and the V segment lost 4 bases, leaving 5 bases of the junction unmatched. This CDR3 comprises 14 residues. CDR1 and CDR2 (germline): ENHRY, SYGVKD. CDR3 in amino acids: CAISARDRVDTQYF. The CDR3 DNA sequence: TGTGCCATCAGTGCCAGGGACAGGGTGGATACGCAGTATTTT.

This clonotype has a single count. This chain uses TRBV20-1 with TRBJ2-4, with a tentative D call TRBD1 (6 bases). V lost 2 bases to trimming and J lost 6 bases, with 11 bases between them. Germline V lookup: CDR1 DFQATT, CDR2 SNEGSKA (reference sequence). The CDR3 loop spans 13 amino acids. The CDR3 DNA sequence: TGCAGTGCTAGAAGTACAGGGTCAAACATTCAGTACTTC. Its translation: CSARSTGSNIQYF.

The J gene is TRBJ1-5, the V gene TRBV18; D not certain. This CDR3 comprises 15 residues. The V and J ends lost 2 bases and 0 bases respectively, with 8 bases between them. CDR1 and CDR2 from the germline V gene are KGHSH and LQKENI. The CDR3 spells CASSPGIYSNQPQHF. CDR3 coding DNA: TGTGCCAGCTCACCAGGGATTTATAGCAATCAGCCCCAGCATTTT.

The genes are TRBV2 and TRBJ2-5; D is undetermined. CDR3 length: 13 residues. V lost 7 bases, J lost 7 bases, and 16 bases lay in between. Germline-derived CDR1 and CDR2 are SNHLY and FYNNEI. The CDR3: CASKPAVLRTQYF. The CDR3 DNA is TGTGCCAGCAAGCCAGCAGTCTTGAGGACCCAGTACTTC. Together with reference TRBV2 and TRBJ2-5, the CDR3 gives the full variable domain: EPEVTQTPSHQVTQMGQEVILRCVPISNHLYFYWYRQILGQKVEFLVSFYNNEISEKSEIFDDQFSVERPDGSNFTLKIRSTKLEDSAMYFCASKPAVLRTQYFGPGTRLLVL.

This CDR3 reads CASSTSSGLTDTQYF. The CDR3, as DNA: TGTGCCAGCAGTACCTCTAGCGGACTCACAGATACGCAGTATTTT. The V gene is TRBV2, the J gene TRBJ2-3, with 7 bases fitting TRBD2. This CDR3 comprises 15 residues. Germline V CDR1 and CDR2: SNHLY, FYNNEI. Trimming at V came to 5 bases and at J to 2 bases, leaving 7 bases not matched to a gene.

This clonotype appeared a few times. The chain joins TRBV7-6 to TRBJ2-5, with a tentative D call TRBD2 (5 bases). V dropped 6 bases and J dropped 1 base, with 15 bases sitting between them. Germline values: CDR1 SGHVS, CDR2 FNYEAQ. The CDR3 runs 15 residues. This CDR3 reads CASSKIPGTQETQYF. The DNA of the CDR3 is TGTGCCAGCAGTAAAATACCGGGAACCCAAGAGACCCAGTACTTC.

The chain employs TRBV10-3 and TRBJ2-7; possibly TRBD1 for D (5 bases). The V end was cut by 6 bases, the J end by 2 bases, with 8 bases between. The germline V gene encodes CDR1 ENHRY and CDR2 SYGVKD. The CDR3 loop spans 12 amino acids. The chain's CDR3 is CAIRDTTYEQYF. The CDR3 DNA is TGTGCCATCAGGGACACAACCTACGAGCAGTACTTC.

The chain links TRBV4-2 to TRBJ2-3; 8 nucleotides align to TRBD2. The junction had 7 bases not matched to a gene; V was cut back by 6 bases and J by 2 bases. The CDR3 contains 15 residues. Germline values: CDR1 LGHNA, CDR2 YNFKEQ. The CDR3 reads CASSLTSESTDTQYF. In DNA, the CDR3 is TGTGCCAGCAGTCTGACTAGCGAATCCACAGATACGCAGTATTTT.

This sequence joins TRBV28 and TRBJ2-2; TRBD1 matches at 9 bases. V dropped 5 bases and J dropped 7; count of bases not matched to a gene: 11. Germline values: CDR1 MDHEN, CDR2 SYDVKM. The CDR3 spans 16 residues. The CDR3 DNA is TGTGCCAGCAGTCCCCCGGGACAGGGAAGATACGGGGAGCTGTTTTTT. It translates to CASSPPGQGRYGELFF.

This clonotype was detected a few times. V usage is TRBV4-2 and J usage is TRBJ2-5; 7 positions agree with TRBD2. V shed 0 bases, J shed 1 base, and the junction held 5 bases outside the gene matches. CDR1 and CDR2 (germline): LGHNA, YNFKEQ. The CDR3 totals 16 residues. CDR3 residues: CASSQDPSGVQETQYF. CDR3 DNA sequence: TGTGCCAGCAGCCAAGATCCGAGCGGGGTCCAAGAGACCCAGTACTTC.

The rearrangement joins TRBV28 to TRBJ1-2; weak D call: TRBD1 (5 bases). The CDR3 loop spans 15 amino acids. Looked up from germline, CDR1 is MDHEN and CDR2 is SYDVKM. V lost 7 bases to trimming and J lost 2 bases, with 17 bases between them. DNA for the CDR3: TGTGCCAGCACCCAGGGCGGGATTCCAAACTATGGCTACACCTTC. Protein product: CASTQGGIPNYGYTF.

This clonotype was observed a handful of times. The chain couples TRBV7-9 to TRBJ2-5; D is possibly TRBD1 (5 bases). The germline V gene encodes CDR1 SEHNR and CDR2 FQNEAQ (reference sequence). The CDR3 is 15 amino acids. Trimming took off 1 base at V and 0 bases at J, with 9 bases between the two ends. The chain's CDR3 is CASSLGGHHQETQYF. CDR3 in DNA: TGTGCCAGCAGCTTAGGCGGACACCACCAAGAGACCCAGTACTTC.

This clonotype showed up just once. The chain is built from TRBV13 and TRBJ1-1; D might be TRBD1 (5 bases). V shed 9 bases and J shed 0 bases, with 11 bases lying between them. The germline CDR1 and CDR2 sequences are PRHDT and FYEKMQ (reference sequence). This CDR3 region has 13 residues. This CDR3 is CASQKGVNTEAFF. CDR3 DNA sequence: TGTGCCAGTCAGAAAGGGGTGAACACTGAAGCTTTCTTT.

The sample holds a few counts of this clonotype. The V and J genes are TRBV20-1 and TRBJ2-3; 9 bases line up with TRBD2. CDR1 DFQATT and CDR2 SNEGSKA come from the germline V gene (reference sequence). V was clipped by 3 bases and J by 6 bases; unmatched bases: 7. CDR3 length equals 14 residues. DNA for the CDR3: TGCAGTGCTAGGGGGCGGGGGGGCTCTGATACGCAGTATTTT. It codes for CSARGRGGSDTQYF.

The chain uses TRBV24-1 and TRBJ2-1; D is unresolved. V was pared by 2 bases and J by 5 bases, with 9 bases between. This CDR3 contains 14 residues. Germline CDR1 is KGHDR and CDR2 is SFDVKD. CDR3 in amino acids: CATSDYTKNNEQFF. CDR3 DNA: TGTGCCACCAGTGATTATACAAAGAACAATGAGCAGTTCTTC.

The chain is built from TRBV6-2 or TRBV6-3 and TRBJ1-6; D is uncertain. CDR1 MNHEY and CDR2 SVGEGT come from the germline V gene. The CDR3 has 14 residues. V lost 5 bases and J 10 bases, leaving 15 bases between the germline ends. The CDR3 sequence is CASSLTSSSSPLHF. The CDR3 DNA follows: TGTGCCAGCAGTCTGACTTCGTCCAGCTCACCCCTCCACTTT.

The chain has TRBV14 and TRBJ2-7, with TRBD2 identical over 11 bases. Germline CDR1 reads SGHDN; CDR2 reads FVKESK. The V and J ends lost 2 bases and 3 bases, in that order; junction bases with no gene match: 6. This CDR3 comprises 16 residues. CDR3 in amino acids: CASSQILTSGIYEQYF. In DNA form, the CDR3 reads TGTGCCAGCAGCCAAATATTGACTAGCGGGATCTACGAGCAGTACTTC.